This entry describes one TCR beta chain. Repertoires were generated with immunoSEQ multiplex PCR, while TCRdb's copy carries only in-frame clones and drops some. This table has some 150,000 clones, roughly 78% appearing once. These data belong to a study of blood T cell repertoires in COVID-19. From germline, CDR1 is SGHDN and CDR2 FVKESK. The CDR3 covers 15 residues. After removal of 5 bases from V and 2 bases from J, the junction contained 6 bases not matched to a gene. Sample: peripheral blood. This TCR derives from a man older than 75 with acute or convalescent COVID-19. The chain carries TRBV14 and TRBJ2-3; 8 positions match TRBD2. CDR3 sequence reads: CASSAGLVDTDTQYF. The CDR3 nucleotides read TGTGCCAGCAGCGCGGGACTAGTGGACACAGATACGCAGTATTTT.